This T cell receptor beta chain is drawn from a study of shared clonotypes between healthy human individuals (dated by TCRdb to 2020 to 2021). In the study overall: Two women and a few men aged 18 to 49 years were included in the cohort. For each donor, CD4 naive and CD4 memory were each given three plates, CD8 naive was given two plates, and CD8 memory was given one plate. Blood TCR repertoires of five healthy adults were deeply sequenced to estimate repertoire size and the extent of clonotype sharing between individuals. To increase sequencing depth and limit assay-specific biases, different laboratories used diverse techniques to prepare libraries and sequence TCR repertoires. Leukapheresis yielded between about 0.9 and 8.9 billion PBMCs per donor.

CD8 naive samples were CD45RO-negative cells positively selected for CCR7, giving a CD45RA+CCR7+ population that excluded TemRA cells. The donors were healthy, HIV-negative adults with no recently reported acute infections or vaccinations. All donors were Caucasian adults living in Nashville, Tennessee, USA. After blood collection by leukapheresis, PBMCs were isolated using Ficoll-Histopaque density gradient centrifugation and then cryopreserved in the vapor phase of liquid nitrogen. Purity and quantity of every magnetically sorted T cell population were checked by analytical flow cytometry. From each sorted fraction, genomic DNA was isolated and quantified by UV absorbance on a Nanodrop 2000c. The investigation overall reported the following: Even with the large sequencing depth, rarefaction of the sorted-subset datasets indicated that sequencing was incomplete. Because the study included a small number of donors, the genetic and exposure-history diversity represented was limited. Sharing across a few donors was observed for about 5% of naive CD4, over 3% of naive CD8, 2.3% of memory CD4, and about 0.4% of memory CD8 clonotypes. Higher generation probabilities were observed for clonotypes shared by all four sorted-subset donors than for non-shared clonotypes. Pairwise subsampling indicated that sequencing depth was expected to affect the degree of clonotype sharing among donors. Sampling was restricted to blood, and TCR repertoires in tissue are likely to differ from TCR repertoires in blood. Naive subsets generally had larger estimated clonotype richness than memory subsets did.

Using the deep immunoSEQ assay, multiplex PCR amplified TCR CDR3 regions from genomic DNA. Extracted genomic DNA from each cell subset was distributed evenly across all wells of several immunoSEQ 96-well plates, and each plate was treated as a replicate. Each replicate PCR for sorted subsets received roughly 200 ng genomic DNA, equal to 30,000 or so T cell genomes. Purified libraries were measured with a Qubit 3.0 fluorometer, size-checked on a Bioanalyzer 2100, and measured again with the KAPA Library Quantification kit. A separate single-read 150-cycle Illumina NextSeq 550 flow cell was used to sequence each immunoSEQ 96-well plate. In the original analysis: The immunoSEQ output contained only junctional sequences without quality scores, so filtering could not match that applied to full-length reads. To assign V/J genes and CDR3, sequences were annotated using PyIR, a Python wrapper for IgBLAST v1.9, with IMGT germline references. Any read was removed if the V/J assignment was weak (E-value above 1e-6), the CDR3 was missing, or the read contained stop codons, out-of-frame junctions, or ambiguous translated residues. A V3J clonotype was defined by an identical inferred V gene, J gene, and CDR3 amino acid sequence. The percentage overlap between two repertoires was calculated by dividing the number of shared unique clonotypes by the size of the smaller repertoire. RTK rarefaction, the Chao1 estimator, and Recon v2.1 estimates of unobserved clonotypes were used to assess repertoire richness. For all TCRbeta clonotypes obtained by the gDNA method from several donors, generation probabilities were computed with OLGA. Drawn from immuneACCESS, this table holds only the in-frame rearrangements with V and J called that TCRdb kept. Clones are partly lost; checked studies trace under half to an unresolved V gene and leave the rest unexplained. Clone size and the V and J calls come from that table; the DNA yielded D and trimming. This sample has 550,000 to 600,000 clones in its table, and 95% to 98% of those were observed once. In total, the top ten clones hold 0.3% of the sample.

This clone was seen a single time. What this receptor recognizes is not known. No base quality information exists; no much larger clone differs at one position. This same CDR3 is encoded by further DNA sequences in the sample. CDR1 and CDR2, looked up from the germline V gene, are MGHDK and SYGVNS. At the junction V is shortened by 2 bases and J by 10 bases, with 3 bases in between. The CDR3, from cysteine to phenylalanine, totals 10 residues. Only CDR3 DNA is held: 30 bases, read in frame from base 1. The TCR originated in a man younger than 45 in good health. The receptor chain draws on TRBV25-1 and TRBJ2-1; too little of a D gene remains to name it. The sample was naive CD8+ T cells sorted from blood. The sample's cell subset or site label is to be understood as: CD45RA+CCR7+. The CDR3 in this case is CASSEGEQFF. The nucleotide sequence is given as TGTGCCAGCAGTGAAGGAGAGCAGTTCTTC.